This paragraph covers one T cell receptor (beta chain) sequence. PCR involved 60 Vbeta and 13 Jbeta primers. Measured with immunoSEQ multiplex PCR; TCRdb has only the in-frame clones, and not every one. This sample carries over 130,000 clones, 82% of them seen once, and the ten largest clones take less than 1.5%. This sample was taken from a study of cytomegalovirus exposure and HLA in healthy donors. Study details: A data release that came early held around 85 million unique TCRs from HLA-typed donors.

Per germline, CDR1 SGHVS and CDR2 FQNEAQ. V dropped 4 bases and J dropped 0; count of bases not matched to a gene: 5. This CDR3 has 16 residues. Sequencing used PBMCs. The clonotype originates from a man aged 25-45 years in good health and CMV-seropositive. The chain carries TRBV7-8 and TRBJ2-1; 8 nucleotides line up with TRBD2. CDR3 nucleotide sequence: TGTGCCAGCAGCTCACTGGGACTAGACTCCTACAATGAGCAGTTCTTC. Translating gives CASSSLGLDSYNEQFF.